This TCR beta chain is from a study of neurological immune-mediated disorders. Study-wide context: A relapsing-remitting course was seen in most of the roughly 34 multiple sclerosis patients and a secondary progressive course in 3. Whole-study results and caveats: It was the repertoires of 18 of 34 multiple sclerosis patients that phylogenetic grouping placed in one related-CDR3 cluster, which is a possible signature. As far as clinical or MRI features were concerned, none was associated with the multiple sclerosis repertoire cluster.

TCRdb reprocessed the 5' RACE reads via MiXCR and lists one record per CDR3 protein. The repertoire holds around 70,000 distinct CDR3 sequences, with 5.2% as singletons. CDR3 length: 14 residues. Germline CDR1 is MNHEY and CDR2 is SVGAGI. After removal of 0 bases from V and 6 bases from J, the junction contained 4 bases not matched to a gene. This clonotype showed up many times. The antigen remains undetermined. This TCR came from a woman aged 30 to 39 with multiple sclerosis. The sample taken for sequencing was PBMCs. The chain links TRBV6-5 to TRBJ2-7; 8 positions agree with TRBD1. The CDR3 nucleotides are TGTGCCAGCAGTTACTCCATCGACAGGGGCGAGCAGTACTTC. It translates to CASSYSIDRGEQYF.